This passage covers 5 T cell receptor beta chains from one sample sequenced in a study of follicular helper T cells after annual influenza vaccination. Indicated time point: 2015-2016 season, pre-vaccination. Sequenced by immunoSEQ multiplex PCR; TCRdb stores in-frame clones only, minus some. The sample has thousands of clones; roughly 80% are singletons. Sample: CXCR5+ CD38- circulating T follicular helper cells from blood, taken on the day of influenza vaccination. Subset specified: circulating Tfh, non-naive CD4+CXCR5+PD-1+ (ICOS+CD38+ or ICOS-CD38-). These receptors all come from an adult who received the influenza vaccine.

The chain carries TRBV5-1 and TRBJ2-1; the D gene is possibly TRBD1 (7 bases). V was trimmed by 6 bases and J by 8 bases, leaving 15 bases between them. The CDR3 loop spans 13 amino acids. Germline CDR1 is SGHRS and CDR2 is YFSETQ. DNA for the CDR3: TGCGCCAGCACACAGGGGCGCGGGGATGAGCAGTTCTTC. The encoded protein is CASTQGRGDEQFF.

The chain joins TRBV5-1 to TRBJ2-1; unclear D gene. V lost 2 bases, J lost 5 bases, and 14 bases lay in between. The CDR3 contains 15 residues. Germline V gene lookup returns CDR1 SGHRS and CDR2 YFSETQ. The DNA of the CDR3 is TGCGCCAGCAGCTTCCCGCCCCCACAGAACAATGAGCAGTTCTTC. Translating gives CASSFPPPQNNEQFF.

V is TRBV25-1 and J is TRBJ1-2, with no clear D. The ends were cut back, 1 base at V and 6 bases at J, with 9 bases in the middle. The CDR3 sequence is 13 residues long. Germline V gene data show CDR1 as MGHDK and CDR2 as SYGVNS. DNA for the CDR3: TGTGCCAGCAGTGAATTGACGGTGGATGGCTACACCTTC. It encodes CASSELTVDGYTF.

Only a few counts were recorded for this clone. V usage is TRBV10-3 and J usage is TRBJ2-1; perhaps TRBD1 as D (6 bases). Trimming took 6 bases from V and 2 from J, leaving 14 bases between them. Per the germline V gene, CDR1 is ENHRY and CDR2 is SYGVKD. The CDR3 is made up of 15 amino acids. The CDR3 loop reads CAISAQGTPYNEQFF. CDR3 nucleotides: TGTGCCATCAGCGCTCAGGGGACCCCCTACAATGAGCAGTTCTTC.

The chain recombines TRBV11-2 with TRBJ2-7; the match to TRBD2 covers 11 bases. CDR1 and CDR2 from the germline V gene are SGHAT and FQNNGV. J gave up 0 bases and V 1 base, and 5 bases lay outside the gene matches. This CDR3 region has 17 residues. CDR3 residues: CASSLVGTSGSSYEQYF. The CDR3 DNA reads TGTGCCAGCAGCTTAGTCGGGACTAGCGGTAGCTCCTACGAGCAGTACTTC.